The clone carrying this TCR beta chain was counted only a few times. After constant-region reverse-primer amplification, full-length variable regions underwent semi-nested PCR with Nested Universal Primer A. TCRdb reprocessed the 5' RACE reads via MiXCR and lists one record per CDR3 protein. The sample yields roughly 50,000 distinct CDR3 sequences, roughly 18% seen once. The CDR3 extends over 15 amino acids. CDR1 and CDR2 from the germline V gene are SGHRS and YFSETQ. Between the trimmed V and J ends, which lost 1 base and 3 bases, there was a span of 13 bases. The origin of this receptor is a female donor with breast cancer. The chain recombines TRBV5-1 with TRBJ1-2; possible D gene TRBD1, 6 bases. Sequencing was done on a sample of naive CD4+ T cells sorted from blood. The subset was: naive CD4+ T cells, CD4+CD45RA+CD25-. The CDR3 protein is CASSLSGDGDYGYTF. The CDR3 DNA sequence: TGCGCCAGCAGCTTGTCAGGGGACGGGGACTATGGCTACACCTTC.